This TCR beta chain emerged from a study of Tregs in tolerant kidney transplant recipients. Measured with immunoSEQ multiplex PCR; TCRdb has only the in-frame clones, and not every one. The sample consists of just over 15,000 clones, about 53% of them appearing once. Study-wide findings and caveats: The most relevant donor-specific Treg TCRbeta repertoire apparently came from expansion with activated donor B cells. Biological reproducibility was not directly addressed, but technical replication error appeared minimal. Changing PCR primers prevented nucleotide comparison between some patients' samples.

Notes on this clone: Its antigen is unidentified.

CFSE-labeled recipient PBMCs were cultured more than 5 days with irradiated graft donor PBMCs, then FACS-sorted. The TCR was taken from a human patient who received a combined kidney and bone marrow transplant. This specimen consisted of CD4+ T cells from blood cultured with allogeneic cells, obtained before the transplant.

The CDR3 sequence: CASSSYTGQIDYGYTF. As DNA, the CDR3 is TGTGCCAGCTCATCTTACACGGGACAGATTGACTATGGCTACACCTTC. The chain carries TRBV18 and TRBJ1-2; the match to TRBD1 covers 7 bases. The J segment lost 3 bases and the V segment lost 5 bases, leaving 12 bases of the junction unmatched. The CDR3 has 16 amino acids. The germline CDR1 and CDR2 sequences are KGHSH and LQKENI. The full variable domain, with the rest looked up from reference TRBV18 and TRBJ1-2, is NAGVMQNPRHLVRRRGQEARLRCSPMKGHSHVYWYRQLPEEGLKFMVYLQKENIIDESGMPKERFSAEFPKEGPSILRIQQVVRGDSAAYFCASSSYTGQIDYGYTFGSGTRLTVV.